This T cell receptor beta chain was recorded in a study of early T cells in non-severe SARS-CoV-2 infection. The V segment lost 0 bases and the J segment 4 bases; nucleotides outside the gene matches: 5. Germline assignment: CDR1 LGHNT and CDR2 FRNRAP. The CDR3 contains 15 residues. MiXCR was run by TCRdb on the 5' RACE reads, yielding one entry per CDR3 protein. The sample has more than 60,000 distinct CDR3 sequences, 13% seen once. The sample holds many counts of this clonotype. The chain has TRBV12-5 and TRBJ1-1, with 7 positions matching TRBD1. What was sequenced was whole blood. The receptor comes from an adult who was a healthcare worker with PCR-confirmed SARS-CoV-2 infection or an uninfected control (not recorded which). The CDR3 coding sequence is TGTGCTAGTGGTTTGGTACTAAGGGGGCGCACTGAAGCTTTCTTT. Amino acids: CASGLVLRGRTEAFF.